A single sample is the source of the 5 T cell receptor beta chains below, sequenced in a study of shared clonotypes between healthy human individuals. Terminally differentiated effector memory CD45RA+ cells were excluded from the naive CD8 cells, which were CD45RO-negative and positively selected for CCR7. Sequencing was performed with immunoSEQ multiplex PCR; in TCRdb, only in-frame clones are kept and a portion is missing. This sample has roughly 2.1 million clones; approximately 94% occur once, and the top ten carry around 1.7%. The sequencing sample was made of naive CD8+ T cells from PBMCs. The receptors originated from a man aged 18 to 35 in good health. Some clones in this sample may be carry-over from other donors' samples.

The chain links TRBV27 to TRBJ1-5; TRBD1 is a possible D gene (6 bases). The CDR3 covers 13 residues. CDR1 MNHEY and CDR2 SMNVEV come from the germline V gene (reference sequence). Trimming took 8 bases from V and 1 from J, leaving 9 bases between them. CDR3 region: CASGDRSNQPQHF. As DNA, the CDR3 is TGTGCCAGCGGCGACAGGAGCAATCAGCCCCAGCATTTT.

This chain links TRBV27 with TRBJ2-1; D is possibly TRBD1 (6 bases). This CDR3 spans 15 amino acids. Looked up from germline, CDR1 is MNHEY and CDR2 is SMNVEV (reference sequence). The ends were cut back, 2 bases at V and 8 bases at J, with 16 bases in the middle. The CDR3 DNA is TGTGCCAGCAGTTTAGGGCAGGGGTATTCTTATGAGCAGTTCTTC. It encodes CASSLGQGYSYEQFF.

The chain recombines TRBV7-8 with TRBJ1-2; no clear D gene. With 5 bases removed from V and 7 bases from J, the gap between germline ends came to 14 bases. The CDR3 totals 13 residues. Germline assignment: CDR1 SGHVS and CDR2 FQNEAQ. This CDR3 is CASSPGKSPGYTF. CDR3 DNA sequence: TGTGCCAGCAGCCCCGGGAAGTCCCCTGGCTACACCTTC.

The CDR3 protein is CASSSGVTGLWNTEAFF. CDR3 bases: TGTGCCAGCAGCTCGGGGGTCACAGGGTTATGGAACACTGAAGCTTTCTTT. The gene calls are TRBV5-6 and TRBJ1-1, with a tentative D call TRBD1 (6 bases). CDR1 and CDR2 (germline): SGHDT, YYEEEE. This CDR3 comprises 17 residues. The germline V and J ends were trimmed by 3 bases and 1 base, with 19 bases remaining between them.

This rearrangement joins TRBV9 to TRBJ1-5, with 9 positions matching TRBD1. CDR1 SGDLS and CDR2 YYNGEE come from the germline V gene. There are 13 residues in the CDR3. Trimming removed 3 bases from V and 5 bases from J; junction bases left unmatched: 0. The chain's CDR3 is CASSGQGDQPQHF. The DNA of the CDR3 is TGTGCCAGCAGCGGACAGGGGGATCAGCCCCAGCATTTT.